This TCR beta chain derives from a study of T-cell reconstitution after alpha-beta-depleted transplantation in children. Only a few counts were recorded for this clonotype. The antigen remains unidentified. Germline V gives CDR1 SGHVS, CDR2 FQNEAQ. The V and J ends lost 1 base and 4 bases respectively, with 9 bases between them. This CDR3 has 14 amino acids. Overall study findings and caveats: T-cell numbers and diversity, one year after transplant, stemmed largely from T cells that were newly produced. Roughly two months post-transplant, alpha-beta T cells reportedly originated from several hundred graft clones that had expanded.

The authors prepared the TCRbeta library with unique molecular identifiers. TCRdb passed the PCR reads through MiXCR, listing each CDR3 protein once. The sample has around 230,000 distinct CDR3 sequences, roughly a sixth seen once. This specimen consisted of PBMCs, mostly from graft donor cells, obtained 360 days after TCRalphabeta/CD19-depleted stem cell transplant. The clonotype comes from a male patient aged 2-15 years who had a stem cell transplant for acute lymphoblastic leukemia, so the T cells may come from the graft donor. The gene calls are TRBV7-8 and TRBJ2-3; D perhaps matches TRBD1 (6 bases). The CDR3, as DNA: TGTGCCAGCAGCTTAGGGACAGCCTCAGATACGCAGTATTTT. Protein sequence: CASSLGTASDTQYF.